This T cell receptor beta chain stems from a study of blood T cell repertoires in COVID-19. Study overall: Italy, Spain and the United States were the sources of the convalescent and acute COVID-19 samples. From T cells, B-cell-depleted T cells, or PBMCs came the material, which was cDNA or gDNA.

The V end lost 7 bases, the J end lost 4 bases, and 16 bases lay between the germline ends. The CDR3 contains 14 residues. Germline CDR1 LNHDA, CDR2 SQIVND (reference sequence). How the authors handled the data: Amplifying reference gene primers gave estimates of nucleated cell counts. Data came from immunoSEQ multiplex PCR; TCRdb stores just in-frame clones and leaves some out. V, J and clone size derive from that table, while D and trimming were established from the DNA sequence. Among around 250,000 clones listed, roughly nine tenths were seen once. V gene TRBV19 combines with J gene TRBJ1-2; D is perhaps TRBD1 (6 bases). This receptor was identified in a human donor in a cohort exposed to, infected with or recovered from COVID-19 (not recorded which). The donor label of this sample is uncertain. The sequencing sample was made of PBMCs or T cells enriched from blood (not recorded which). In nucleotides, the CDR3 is TGTGCCAGTACCCCCGGCGGGGGCGTCTATGGCTACACCTTC. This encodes CASTPGGGVYGYTF. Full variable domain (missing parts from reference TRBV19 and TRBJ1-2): DGGITQSPKYLFRKEGQNVTLSCEQNLNHDAMYWYRQDPGQGLRLIYYSQIVNDFQKGDIAEGYSVSREKKESFPLTVTSAQKNPTAFYLCASTPGGGVYGYTFGSGTRLTVV.